The 24 T cell receptor beta chains listed next were all sequenced from one sample in a study of CD8+ T cells in alopecia areata. RNA extraction was followed by reverse transcription into cDNA, which acted as the sequencing template. Assay: immunoSEQ multiplex PCR; the TCRdb copy retains only in-frame clones and omits some. The sample includes roughly 150,000 clones, around 87% of them seen just once. Sequenced material: CD8+ T cells sorted from blood, taken at week 0. These receptors were obtained from a human donor with alopecia areata.

This clone was recorded only once. The J gene is TRBJ2-7, the V gene TRBV5-5; D possibly matches TRBD1 or TRBD2 (5 bases each). The germline gives CDR1 SGHKS, CDR2 YYEKEE (reference sequence). This CDR3 spans 15 amino acids. V was pared by 5 bases and J by 0 bases, with 15 bases between. In DNA, the CDR3 is TGTGCCAGCAGGCTAGGGGACGCCCGCTCCTACGAGCAGTACTTC. The encoded protein is CASRLGDARSYEQYF.

This clone was found once. The chain carries TRBV11-2 and TRBJ1-2; no clear D gene. Germline assignment: CDR1 SGHAT and CDR2 FQNNGV. The CDR3 loop spans 15 amino acids. The V gene lost 1 base and the J gene lost 4 bases, with 13 bases spanning the gap. DNA for the CDR3: TGTGCCAGCAGCTTAGGTCCGGGCAATAGCTATGGCTACACCTTC. Its protein product is CASSLGPGNSYGYTF. Drawing the rest from reference TRBV11-2 and TRBJ1-2, the complete variable domain is EAGVAQSPRYKIIEKRQSVAFWCNPISGHATLYWYQQILGQGPKLLIQFQNNGVVDDSQLPKDRFSAERLKGVDSTLKIQPAKLEDSAVYLCASSLGPGNSYGYTFGSGTRLTVV.

The J gene is TRBJ2-1, the V gene TRBV7-8, with D possibly TRBD2 on 6 matching bases. Trimming cost V 0 bases and J 3 bases, with 18 bases left between them. This CDR3 is 18 amino acids long. CDR1 SGHVS and CDR2 FQNEAQ come from the germline V gene. Here the CDR3 reads CASSLANPGVRLYNEQFF. The CDR3 DNA is TGTGCCAGCAGCTTAGCAAATCCGGGGGTGAGGCTCTACAATGAGCAGTTCTTC.

A note on this clone: Other DNA sequences in this sample translate to the same CDR3. The CDR3 DNA reads TGTGCCAGCAGCGGTTCCGGGACTAGCGACACCGGGGAGCTGTTTTTT. As protein: CASSGSGTSDTGELFF. The chain is built from TRBV9 and TRBJ2-2, with 10 bases fitting TRBD2. This CDR3 is built from 16 residues. V shed 3 bases and J 3 bases; nucleotides not matched to a gene: 5. Germline CDR1 reads SGDLS; CDR2 reads YYNGEE.

The J gene is TRBJ2-7, the V gene TRBV7-8; D unresolved. In germline, CDR1 is SGHVS, CDR2 FQNEAQ. Trimming took off 8 bases at V and 5 bases at J, with 13 bases between the two ends. The CDR3 contains 12 residues. The CDR3 DNA follows: TGTGCCAGCCGACTGCGTGTCCACGAGCAGTACTTC. Protein product: CASRLRVHEQYF.

The rearrangement joins TRBV11-2 to TRBJ2-5; D remains ambiguous. The CDR3 totals 16 residues. Between the trimmed V and J ends, which lost 0 bases and 0 bases, there was a span of 11 bases. Germline V gene sequence: CDR1 SGHAT, CDR2 FQNNGV. The CDR3 region has the DNA TGTGCCAGCAGCTTAGATAGGTCAGCGTACCAAGAGACCCAGTACTTC. Encoded protein: CASSLDRSAYQETQYF.

The CDR3 is CASSGLAGSSYEQYF. The CDR3 DNA sequence: TGCGCCAGCTCGGGACTAGCGGGGAGCTCCTACGAGCAGTACTTC. V is TRBV10-2 and J is TRBJ2-7, with 13 bases lining up with TRBD2. CDR3 length: 15 residues. Trimming removed 8 bases from V and 0 bases from J; junction bases left unmatched: 4. CDR1 is WSHSY, CDR2 SAAADI, per germline.

The rearrangement links TRBV11-2 to TRBJ2-7, with 9 bases aligning to TRBD2. Germline assignment: CDR1 SGHAT and CDR2 FQNNGV. CDR3 size: 15 residues. V lost 5 bases to trimming and J lost 3 bases; unmatched junction nucleotides: 8. This CDR3 reads CASSPEVAGDYEQYF. Written as DNA, the CDR3 is TGTGCCAGCAGCCCGGAGGTAGCGGGAGACTACGAGCAGTACTTC.

The J gene is TRBJ1-3, the V gene TRBV23-1, with D possibly being TRBD1 (5 bases). TRBV23-1 is an open reading frame, and its role is uncertain. The CDR3 sequence is 18 residues long. Trimming took off 8 bases at V and 8 bases at J, with 31 bases between the two ends. The CDR3: CASASNWDTGGCLDTIYF. In DNA form, the CDR3 reads TGCGCCAGCGCCTCCAATTGGGATACAGGTGGTTGTCTGGACACCATATATTTT.

The chain carries TRBV7-9 and TRBJ2-3; TRBD1 is a possible D gene (5 bases). V was pared by 0 bases and J by 0 bases, with 13 bases between. The CDR3 sequence is 17 residues long. Germline V CDR1 and CDR2: SEHNR, FQNEAQ (reference sequence). This chain's CDR3 is CASSLAAQGPSTDTQYF. Here the CDR3 DNA reads TGTGCCAGCAGCTTAGCCGCCCAGGGTCCTAGCACAGATACGCAGTATTTT.

The chain employs TRBV19 and TRBJ2-3; TRBD1 aligns across 7 bases. The CDR3 length is 14 residues. Germline V CDR1 and CDR2: LNHDA, SQIVND (reference sequence). V lost 6 bases, J lost 4 bases, and 7 bases stayed unmatched. The CDR3, as DNA: TGTGCCAGTAGAGGGGACAGCTCCTCAGATACGCAGTATTTT. This translates into CASRGDSSSDTQYF.

The chain couples TRBV27 to TRBJ2-5; D gene uncertain. The end of the DNA fits TRBJ2-7 better, so the J call may be wrong. CDR3 length: 13 amino acids. Germline V gene data show CDR1 as MNHEY and CDR2 as SMNVEV (reference sequence). The CDR3 sequence is CASSLTTAYEQYF. The CDR3 nucleotides read TGTGCCAGCAGTTTAACAACCGCCTACGAGCAGTACTTC.

The chain is built from TRBV13 and TRBJ2-1; no clear D gene. The germline CDR1 and CDR2 sequences are PRHDT and FYEKMQ (reference sequence). The V end lost 4 bases, the J end lost 12 bases, and 22 bases lay between the germline ends. This CDR3 contains 15 residues. The chain's CDR3 is CASSSASARNPGQFF. CDR3 DNA: TGTGCCAGCAGCTCGGCATCAGCTCGGAACCCCGGGCAGTTCTTC.

The chain couples TRBV29-1 to TRBJ2-2, with 9 bases lining up with TRBD1. CDR1 SQVTM and CDR2 ANQGSEA come from the germline V gene. This CDR3 contains 16 residues. The V gene end was trimmed by 0 bases and the J gene end by 3 bases; junction bases not matched to a gene: 5. CDR3: CSVEDPGQGYTGELFF. In nucleotides, the CDR3 is TGCAGCGTTGAAGATCCTGGACAGGGGTACACCGGGGAGCTGTTTTTT.

This chain uses TRBV6-6 with TRBJ2-4; TRBD2 agrees at 7 bases. The CDR3 has 14 amino acids. Germline-derived CDR1 and CDR2 are MNHNY and SVGAGI (reference sequence). Trimming removed 2 bases from V and 4 bases from J; junction bases left unmatched: 2. The CDR3 region is CASSYEGLKNIQYF. In DNA, the CDR3 is TGTGCCAGCAGTTACGAGGGACTAAAAAACATTCAGTACTTC.

V usage is TRBV29-1 and J usage is TRBJ2-5, with TRBD1 as a possible D gene (6 bases). Germline V gene sequence: CDR1 SQVTM, CDR2 ANQGSEA. CDR3 length equals 11 residues. The CDR3 loop is CVQGVRETQYF. CDR3 nucleotides: TGCGTACAGGGAGTTCGAGAGACCCAGTACTTC.

The J gene is TRBJ2-1, the V gene TRBV11-2; tentatively, D is TRBD2 (6 bases). CDR1 is SGHAT and CDR2 is FQNNGV in the germline V gene. Trimming left V 2 bases short and J 3 bases short, with 17 bases between. CDR3 length equals 17 residues. The CDR3 sequence is CASSLYPVGGGYNEQFF. The CDR3 DNA reads TGTGCCAGCAGCTTATACCCTGTCGGGGGTGGCTACAATGAGCAGTTCTTC.

The genes are TRBV25-1 and TRBJ2-3; D is ambiguous. CDR1 is MGHDK, CDR2 SYGVNS, per germline. The germline V and J ends were trimmed by 4 bases and 0 bases, with 11 bases remaining between them. The CDR3 is 15 residues long. The CDR3 loop is CASSALADSTDTQYF. The CDR3 DNA reads as TGTGCCAGCAGTGCTTTAGCAGACAGCACAGATACGCAGTATTTT.

Details on this clone: Other DNA sequences in the same sample also yield this CDR3. The J gene is TRBJ2-7, the V gene TRBV27; D ambiguous. V was cut by 8 bases and J by 1 base, with 6 bases left in between. CDR3 length: 11 residues. Per the germline V gene, CDR1 is MNHEY and CDR2 is SMNVEV (reference sequence). The CDR3 loop is CASGNSYEQYF. The CDR3, as DNA: TGTGCCAGCGGGAATTCCTACGAGCAGTACTTC.

CDR3 nucleotides: TGCGCCAGCAGCCAAGGGTCCAGCGGGAGCGACGAGCAGTACTTC. Encoded protein: CASSQGSSGSDEQYF. The chain carries TRBV4-1 and TRBJ2-7; 8 nucleotides line up with TRBD2. The CDR3 length is 15 residues. V trimming: 1 base; J trimming: 5 bases; junction bases outside the gene matches: 7. Germline V gives CDR1 MGHRA, CDR2 YSYEKL.

CDR3 loop: CASSLASGSYEQYF. CDR3 nucleotides: TGTGCCAGCAGCTTGGCTAGCGGGAGCTACGAGCAGTACTTC. The chain employs TRBV7-8 and TRBJ2-7, with 10 bases lining up with TRBD2. The germline CDR1 and CDR2 sequences are SGHVS and FQNEAQ. The length of the CDR3 is 14 residues. V shed 3 bases, J shed 3 bases, and the junction held 2 bases outside the gene matches. Filled out from reference TRBV7-8 and TRBJ2-7, the complete variable domain reads GAGVSQSPRYKVAKRGQDVALRCDPISGHVSLFWYQQALGQGPEFLTYFQNEAQLDKSGLPSDRFFAERPEGSVSTLKIQRTQQEDSAVYLCASSLASGSYEQYFGPGTRLTVT.

This clone was found once. The chain couples TRBV2 to TRBJ2-7; D is unresolved. The CDR3 totals 12 residues. Per the germline V gene, CDR1 is SNHLY and CDR2 is FYNNEI. V was trimmed by 11 bases and J by 3 bases, leaving 14 bases between them. CDR3 residues: CACHWEVYEQYF. CDR3 DNA: TGTGCCTGTCATTGGGAAGTCTACGAGCAGTACTTC.

This sequence joins TRBV2 and TRBJ2-7; 8 nucleotides align to TRBD1. Germline CDR1 is SNHLY and CDR2 is FYNNEI. The CDR3 spans 12 residues. V shed 10 bases and J 7 bases; nucleotides not matched to a gene: 9. The CDR3 protein is CATRTGPGEQYF. CDR3 bases: TGTGCCACCCGGACAGGGCCGGGAGAGCAGTACTTC.

In its sample, this clone was seen a few times. This chain uses TRBV7-9 with TRBJ2-7, with D possibly matching TRBD2 (6 bases). Germline CDR1 and CDR2: SEHNR and FQNEAQ (reference sequence). V dropped 3 bases and J dropped 2 bases, with 14 bases sitting between them. The CDR3 sequence is 15 residues long. CDR3 sequence: CASSFEGRRAYEQYF. DNA of the CDR3: TGTGCCAGCAGCTTCGAGGGAAGGAGGGCCTACGAGCAGTACTTC.